The entry that follows covers one T cell receptor (beta chain) sequence. The target antigen is unknown. The data were taken from a study of STAT3 mutations in large granular lymphocyte leukemia. Study-wide background: Immunosuppressive therapy was given to more than half of T-LGLL patients. Study conclusions and caveats: Treatment regimens differed across patients between samplings. Every T-cell large granular lymphocyte leukemia patient had at least one immunodominant TCR beta clonotype. Persisting codominant clonotypes may have hidden a small pathogenic clone.

Germline V gene sequence: CDR1 SQVTM, CDR2 ANQGSEA. With 1 base removed from V and 4 bases from J, the gap between germline ends came to 13 bases. The CDR3 totals 14 residues. Average productive template count per sample was roughly 40,000. Data came from immunoSEQ multiplex PCR; TCRdb stores just in-frame clones and leaves some out. This sample carries more than 10,000 clones, over 75% of them seen once, and the ten largest clones take roughly nine tenths. This clonotype was obtained from a man older than 75 with T-cell large granular lymphocyte leukemia. Some clones in this sample may be carry-over from other donors' samples. This sequence joins TRBV29-1 and TRBJ1-1, with TRBD1 as a possible D gene (6 bases). Specimen: peripheral blood mononuclear cells. CDR3 sequence (DNA): TGCAGCGTTGAAGGGGGTGGGGGCGGCACTGAAGCTTTCTTT. Its protein product is CSVEGGGGGTEAFF.